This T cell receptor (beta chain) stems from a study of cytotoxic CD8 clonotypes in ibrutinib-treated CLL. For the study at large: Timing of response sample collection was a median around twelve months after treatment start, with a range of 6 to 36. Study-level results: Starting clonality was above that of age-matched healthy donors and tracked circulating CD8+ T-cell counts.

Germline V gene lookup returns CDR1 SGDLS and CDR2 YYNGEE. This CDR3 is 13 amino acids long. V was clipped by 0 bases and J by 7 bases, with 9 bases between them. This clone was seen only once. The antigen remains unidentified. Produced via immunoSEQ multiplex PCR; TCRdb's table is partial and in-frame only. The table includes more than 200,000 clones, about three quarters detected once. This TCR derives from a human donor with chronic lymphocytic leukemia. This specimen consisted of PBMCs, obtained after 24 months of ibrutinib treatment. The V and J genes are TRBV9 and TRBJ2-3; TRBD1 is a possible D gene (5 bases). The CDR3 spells CASSVGQGNTQYF. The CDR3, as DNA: TGTGCCAGCAGCGTAGGGCAGGGCAATACGCAGTATTTT.